The 29 T cell receptor beta chains presented below share a single source sample, sequenced in a study of blood T cell repertoires in COVID-19. TCRdb's copy holds only in-frame clones and misses some; the assay was immunoSEQ multiplex PCR. Among about 380,000 clones, about 85% were seen once, and the ten largest hold more than 3%. Sequences were obtained from peripheral blood. Source of these receptors: a young woman with acute or convalescent COVID-19.

This chain links TRBV11-3 with TRBJ1-5; 9 nucleotides agree with TRBD1. The V gene end was trimmed by 3 bases and the J gene end by 3 bases; junction bases not matched to a gene: 15. Per germline, CDR1 SGHNT and CDR2 YENEEA. There are 19 residues in the CDR3. The CDR3: CASSLKGQGSWAVNQPQHF. CDR3 sequence (DNA): TGTGCCAGCAGCTTGAAGGGACAGGGAAGTTGGGCCGTCAATCAGCCCCAGCATTTT. Full variable domain (rest looked up from reference TRBV11-3 and TRBJ1-5): EAGVVQSPRYKIIEKKQPVAFWCNPISGHNTLYWYLQNLGQGPELLIRYENEEAVDDSQLPKDRFSAERLKGVDSTLKIQPAELGDSAVYLCASSLKGQGSWAVNQPQHFGDGTRLSIL.

This sequence joins TRBV21-1 and TRBJ1-4; the DNA was not compared with TRBD1, the D call given in the table. TRBV21-1 is a documented pseudogene. The CDR3 extends over 15 amino acids. DNA for the CDR3: TGTGCCAGCAGCAAAGAGGTCGCAGGGATGGAAAAACTGTTTTTT. Its translation is CASSKEVAGMEKLFF.

V gene TRBV3-1 (or the pseudogene TRBV3-2) combines with J gene TRBJ2-5; possibly TRBD1 for D (5 bases). Trimming cost V 1 base and J 5 bases, with 14 bases left between them. Per germline, CDR1 LGHDT and CDR2 YNNKEL (reference sequence). This CDR3 comprises 15 residues. For the CDR3, the DNA is TGTGCCAGCAGCCAAGTCTGGTCCTCAGGGGAGACCCAGTACTTC. This sequence encodes CASSQVWSSGETQYF.

The rearrangement joins TRBV5-1 to TRBJ2-7; TRBD1 agrees at 7 bases. The CDR3 runs to 13 residues. Per germline, CDR1 SGHRS and CDR2 YFSETQ. Germline trimming cut 4 bases from V and 5 bases from J; bases unmatched to any gene: 6. CDR3 sequence reads: CASSVDRVHEQYF. The CDR3 nucleotides read TGCGCCAGCAGCGTCGACAGGGTCCACGAGCAGTACTTC.

The chain carries TRBV7-9 and TRBJ2-6; D possibly corresponds to TRBD1 (6 bases). The CDR3 is 19 residues long. Germline V CDR1 and CDR2: SEHNR, FQNEAQ (reference sequence). Trimming removed 5 bases from V and 1 base from J, with 21 bases in between. Written as DNA, the CDR3 is TGTGCCAGCAGCCAGGGGTTGCACGTAGTGGCTTCTGGGGCCAACGTCCTGACTTTC. This encodes CASSQGLHVVASGANVLTF.

This sequence joins TRBV24-1 and TRBJ2-7, with TRBD2 identical over 7 bases. V gave up 4 bases and J gave up 3 bases; unmatched junction bases: 2. Germline V lookup: CDR1 KGHDR, CDR2 SFDVKD. This CDR3 contains 13 residues. CDR3: CATSDSGNYEQYF. The CDR3 region has the DNA TGTGCCACCAGTGACAGCGGGAACTACGAGCAGTACTTC.

V usage is TRBV3-1 (or the pseudogene TRBV3-2) and J usage is TRBJ1-1, with D unresolved. CDR3 length: 16 amino acids. The germline V gene has CDR1 LGHDT and CDR2 YNNKEL (reference sequence). The V gene lost 0 bases and the J gene lost 1 base, with 12 bases spanning the gap. The CDR3 spells CASSQEEQGGNTEAFF. In DNA form, the CDR3 reads TGTGCCAGCAGCCAAGAGGAGCAAGGAGGGAACACTGAAGCTTTCTTT.

The gene calls are TRBV18 and TRBJ2-5; 9 bases are a match to TRBD1. CDR1 KGHSH and CDR2 LQKENI come from the germline V gene. The CDR3 has 16 amino acids. V trimming: 2 bases; J trimming: 2 bases; junction bases outside the gene matches: 6. As DNA, the CDR3 is TGTGCCAGCTCACCAAGCATCGGGACAGGGCAAGAGACCCAGTACTTC. Its protein is CASSPSIGTGQETQYF. Looking up the rest from reference TRBV18 and TRBJ2-5 gives the full variable domain: NAGVMQNPRHLVRRRGQEARLRCSPMKGHSHVYWYRQLPEEGLKFMVYLQKENIIDESGMPKERFSAEFPKEGPSILRIQQVVRGDSAAYFCASSPSIGTGQETQYFGPGTRLLVL.

The chain combines TRBV11-1 with TRBJ2-7; D is perhaps TRBD1 (6 bases). Trimming removed 1 base at V and 2 bases at J, with 15 bases between. Germline V gene data show CDR1 as SGHAT and CDR2 as FQDESV (reference sequence). The length of the CDR3 is 16 residues. CDR3 sequence (DNA): TGTGCCAGCAGCTTAGGTTATGGGACAAAGACCTACGAGCAGTACTTC. Its protein product is CASSLGYGTKTYEQYF.

This clone was detected only once. This chain links TRBV7-9 with TRBJ1-5; 11 bases agree with TRBD1. Unmatched junction bases numbered 5, after V lost 4 bases and J lost 0 bases. The CDR3 has 17 residues. Per germline, CDR1 SEHNR and CDR2 FQNEAQ (reference sequence). CDR3 amino acids: CASSSGQGGHSNQPQHF. CDR3 in DNA: TGTGCCAGCAGCTCGGGACAGGGGGGACATAGCAATCAGCCCCAGCATTTT. The complete variable domain, with remaining parts taken from reference TRBV7-9 and TRBJ1-5, reads DTGVSQNPRHKITKRGQNVTFRCDPISEHNRLYWYRQTLGQGPEFLTYFQNEAQLEKSRLLSDRFSAERPKGSFSTLEIQRTEQGDSAMYLCASSSGQGGHSNQPQHFGDGTRLSIL.

The chain combines TRBV3-1 (or the pseudogene TRBV3-2) with TRBJ2-5; a weak D match, TRBD1 (6 bases). Trimming removed 1 base at V and 7 bases at J, with 22 bases between. The CDR3 is 17 residues long. Germline loops: CDR1 LGHDT, CDR2 YNNKEL (reference sequence). The CDR3 coding sequence is TGTGCCAGCAGCCAAGTGACAGGCAGGCAATGGCGTAGGACCCAGTACTTC. Translation gives CASSQVTGRQWRRTQYF.

This clone turned up a few times. This chain uses TRBV6-4 with TRBJ2-6; tentative D call: TRBD1 (5 bases). The CDR3 sequence is 16 residues long. CDR1 and CDR2 (germline): MRHNA, SNTAGT. Trimming removed 3 bases from V and 1 base from J, with 10 bases in between. CDR3 residues: CASSESPGSGANVLTF. The CDR3 coding sequence is TGTGCCAGCAGTGAGAGTCCAGGGTCTGGGGCCAACGTCCTGACTTTC.

This chain uses TRBV6-6 with TRBJ1-5; D gene uncertain. Trimming cost V 0 bases and J 5 bases, with 8 bases left between them. Germline lookup yields CDR1 MNHNY and CDR2 SVGAGI (reference sequence). The CDR3 covers 14 residues. CDR3 DNA: TGTGCCAGCAGTTACTCGAGGTCCGATCAGCCCCAGCATTTT. Translating gives CASSYSRSDQPQHF.

V usage is TRBV29-1 and J usage is TRBJ2-7; tentatively, D is TRBD1 (5 bases). Germline CDR1 and CDR2: SQVTM and ANQGSEA. CDR3 size: 13 residues. The V end lost 6 bases, the J end lost 4 bases, and 16 bases lay between the germline ends. The CDR3 nucleotides are TGCAGCGTGATGACAGTCTCGAAGTACGAGCAGTACTTC. Translating gives CSVMTVSKYEQYF.

The rearrangement joins TRBV2 to TRBJ1-5, with 9 bases aligning to TRBD1. The germline V gene has CDR1 SNHLY and CDR2 FYNNEI. J was trimmed by 4 bases and V by 4 bases; bases with no gene match: 5. The CDR3 extends over 15 amino acids. CDR3 sequence (DNA): TGTGCCAGCAGTGCCGACGACAGGGGGAATCAGCCCCAGCATTTT. Translating it yields CASSADDRGNQPQHF.

This chain uses TRBV19 with TRBJ1-4; D ambiguous. Germline V gene data show CDR1 as LNHDA and CDR2 as SQIVND (reference sequence). V shed 3 bases and J shed 4 bases, with 6 bases lying between them. CDR3 length: 13 residues. CDR3 DNA: TGTGCCAGTAGTATTATTAGTAATGAAAAACTGTTTTTT. Translating it yields CASSIISNEKLFF.

The V gene is TRBV11-2, the J gene TRBJ2-1; perhaps TRBD2 as D (6 bases). This CDR3 is 13 amino acids long. The germline V and J ends were trimmed by 1 base and 9 bases, with 10 bases remaining between them. Germline CDR1 is SGHAT and CDR2 is FQNNGV. This chain's CDR3 is CASSLGRAAEQFF. The CDR3 DNA reads TGTGCCAGCAGCTTAGGGAGGGCTGCTGAGCAGTTCTTC. The full variable domain, in which reference TRBV11-2 and TRBJ2-1 provide the parts outside the CDR3, is EAGVAQSPRYKIIEKRQSVAFWCNPISGHATLYWYQQILGQGPKLLIQFQNNGVVDDSQLPKDRFSAERLKGVDSTLKIQPAKLEDSAVYLCASSLGRAAEQFFGPGTRLTVL.

Concerning this clone itself: This sample also contains other DNA sequences that code for the same CDR3. The chain employs TRBV7-9 and TRBJ2-2; TRBD1 matches 7 bases. The ends lost 5 bases at V and 4 bases at J; junction bases unmatched: 4. Germline-derived CDR1 and CDR2 are SEHNR and FQNEAQ (reference sequence). CDR3 length: 14 amino acids. This chain's CDR3 is CASSPNRGTGELFF. The CDR3 DNA reads as TGTGCCAGCAGCCCTAACAGGGGCACCGGGGAGCTGTTTTTT.

The chain couples TRBV6-6 to TRBJ2-3; D gene ambiguous. Trimming took 4 bases from V and 8 from J, leaving 7 bases between them. The CDR3 has 11 residues. CDR1 is MNHNY, CDR2 SVGAGI, per germline (reference sequence). The CDR3 region is CASSSFGTQYF. CDR3 bases: TGTGCCAGCAGTTCCTTCGGTACGCAGTATTTT.

V and J are TRBV27 and TRBJ2-2, with 7 nucleotides matching TRBD2. The junction had 8 bases not matched to a gene; V was cut back by 6 bases and J by 4 bases. Germline V CDR1 and CDR2: MNHEY, SMNVEV (reference sequence). The CDR3 extends over 15 amino acids. Here the CDR3 DNA reads TGTGCCAGCAGGGGGGGAGGGTTGGCCACCGGGGAGCTGTTTTTT. It is translated as CASRGGGLATGELFF.

The chain carries TRBV5-6 and TRBJ1-1; 8 positions match TRBD1. V was clipped by 0 bases and J by 4 bases; unmatched bases: 2. Germline CDR1 SGHDT, CDR2 YYEEEE. The CDR3 totals 14 residues. The CDR3 DNA reads TGTGCCAGCAGCTTGGTAACAGGGGGCACTGAAGCTTTCTTT. Its protein is CASSLVTGGTEAFF. The entire variable domain, with the rest obtained from reference TRBV5-6 and TRBJ1-1, is as follows: DAGVTQSPTHLIKTRGQQVTLRCSPKSGHDTVSWYQQALGQGPQFIFQYYEEEERQRGNFPDRFSGHQFPNYSSELNVNALLLGDSALYLCASSLVTGGTEAFFGQGTRLTVV.

The table lists this clone with a few counts. This chain links TRBV5-5 with TRBJ1-3; no clear D gene. This CDR3 has 15 residues. Germline lookup yields CDR1 SGHKS and CDR2 YYEKEE (reference sequence). V was clipped by 1 base and J by 4 bases, with 12 bases between them. In nucleotides, the CDR3 is TGTGCCAGCAGCTTGCGCATACCCGGGGGAAACACCATATATTTT. The encoded protein is CASSLRIPGGNTIYF.

This chain joins TRBV9 and TRBJ2-7, with 10 positions matching TRBD2. The CDR3 is 16 amino acids. V trimming: 0 bases; J trimming: 1 base; junction bases outside the gene matches: 4. The germline CDR1 and CDR2 sequences are SGDLS and YYNGEE. The CDR3 sequence is CASSVAAGGFSYEQYF. The CDR3 DNA reads as TGTGCCAGCAGCGTAGCAGCGGGGGGGTTTTCCTACGAGCAGTACTTC.

The chain has TRBV9 and TRBJ1-4, with D possibly TRBD1 on 5 matching bases. Between the trimmed V and J ends, which lost 0 bases and 5 bases, there was a span of 11 bases. This CDR3 has 15 amino acids. The V gene's germline CDR1 is SGDLS and CDR2 YYNGEE. CDR3 nucleotide sequence: TGTGCCAGCAGCGTAGAGGGGCGGGAAAATGAAAAACTGTTTTTT. It encodes CASSVEGRENEKLFF.

To note about this clone: Other DNA sequences from this sample encode an identical CDR3 as well. The rearrangement uses TRBV5-1 and TRBJ2-2, with D tentatively TRBD2 (5 bases). V dropped 3 bases and J dropped 1 base, with 7 bases sitting between them. This CDR3 contains 14 residues. The V gene's germline CDR1 is SGHRS and CDR2 YFSETQ. The CDR3 region is CASSWERNTGELFF. CDR3 nucleotide sequence: TGCGCCAGCAGCTGGGAGCGGAACACCGGGGAGCTGTTTTTT.

J is TRBJ1-5 and V is TRBV2, with TRBD1 matching 9 bases. This CDR3 is built from 15 residues. Germline CDR1 reads SNHLY; CDR2 reads FYNNEI. J was trimmed by 6 bases and V by 7 bases; bases with no gene match: 10. CDR3: CASTTGQGLSQPQHF. For the CDR3, the DNA is TGTGCCAGCACCACGGGACAGGGCCTTAGTCAGCCCCAGCATTTT.

The CDR3 nucleotides read TGTGCCAGTAGTCACGGGACTAGCGGGACCGCAGTCTACAATGAGCAGTTCTTC. Its translation: CASSHGTSGTAVYNEQFF. The chain uses TRBV19 and TRBJ2-1; 13 bases line up with TRBD2. Germline V gene sequence: CDR1 LNHDA, CDR2 SQIVND (reference sequence). Trimming took 5 bases from V and 3 from J; bases not matched to a gene: 10. CDR3 length equals 18 residues.

DNA of the CDR3: TGTGCCTGGACCCCGGGACAGGGGAGTCAGCCCCAGCATTTT. Its translation: CAWTPGQGSQPQHF. The chain is built from TRBV30 and TRBJ1-5, with 10 bases lining up with TRBD1. CDR3 length equals 14 residues. From germline, CDR1 is GTSNPN and CDR2 SVGIG (reference sequence). Trimming at V came to 4 bases and at J to 6 bases, leaving 6 bases not matched to a gene. The entire variable domain, with the rest obtained from reference TRBV30 and TRBJ1-5, is as follows: SQTIHQWPATLVQPVGSPLSLECTVEGTSNPNLYWYRQAAGRGLQLLFYSVGIGQISSEVPQNLSASRPQDRQFILSSKKLLLSDSGFYLCAWTPGQGSQPQHFGDGTRLSIL.

The chain links TRBV7-9 to TRBJ2-7; D is ambiguous. The germline CDR1 and CDR2 sequences are SEHNR and FQNEAQ (reference sequence). Trimming removed 1 base from V and 4 bases from J, with 8 bases in between. The CDR3 has 13 amino acids. The CDR3 protein is CASSLGQVYEQYF. Written as DNA, the CDR3 is TGTGCCAGCAGCTTAGGCCAGGTATACGAGCAGTACTTC.